The 13 T cell receptor beta chains given below trace back to one sample, sequenced in a study of blood T cell repertoires in COVID-19. The method was immunoSEQ multiplex PCR; TCRdb's version includes in-frame clones alone and lacks a portion of them. The sample includes 150,000 to 200,000 clones, approximately 79% of them seen just once. The sequencing sample was made of peripheral blood. These receptors were taken from a man between 60 and 70 years old with active or convalescent COVID-19.

The chain has TRBV5-5 and TRBJ2-5, with 7 bases identical to TRBD2. The CDR3 spans 15 residues. Per the germline V gene, CDR1 is SGHKS and CDR2 is YYEKEE (reference sequence). The trim removed 1 base at V and 5 bases at J, leaving 8 bases unmatched. CDR3 nucleotides: TGTGCCAGCAGCTTGTGGGGGGGAGTGGCGGAGACCCAGTACTTC. Protein: CASSLWGGVAETQYF.

This clone occurred once. The CDR3 bases are TGTGCCAGCAGCCAAGATCTAAGTAGGGGTCGGGAGCAGTACTTC. Protein product: CASSQDLSRGREQYF. This chain links TRBV3-1 (or the pseudogene TRBV3-2) with TRBJ2-7; a possible D gene is TRBD1 (5 bases). Trimming took off 0 bases at V and 7 bases at J, with 16 bases between the two ends. The CDR3 covers 15 residues. CDR1 LGHDT and CDR2 YNNKEL come from the germline V gene (reference sequence).

V gene TRBV11-1 combines with J gene TRBJ1-2; 9 bases are a match to TRBD1. Looked up from germline, CDR1 is SGHAT and CDR2 is FQDESV (reference sequence). Germline trimming cut 3 bases from V and 7 bases from J; bases unmatched to any gene: 6. This CDR3 is 14 amino acids long. CDR3 nucleotides: TGTGCCAGCAGCTTTGTCGGGACAGGGTTTGGCTACACCTTC. Translated, it gives CASSFVGTGFGYTF.

This clone has a handful of counts. The rearrangement links TRBV15 to TRBJ2-4; D is possibly TRBD2 (5 bases). Germline V gene sequence: CDR1 LNHNV, CDR2 YYDKDF (reference sequence). The CDR3 sequence is 14 residues long. Trimming pared 2 bases from V and 7 bases from J, leaving 12 bases between. The CDR3 bases are TGTGCCACCAGCAGACCGCCTAGCAATAACATTCAGTACTTC. Residues: CATSRPPSNNIQYF.

The rearrangement links TRBV12-5 to TRBJ2-1; TRBD1 matches 9 bases. The CDR3 runs to 13 residues. V was clipped by 5 bases and J by 9 bases; unmatched bases: 5. Germline loops: CDR1 LGHNT, CDR2 FRNRAP. The CDR3 spells CASGTTGGGEQFF. CDR3 bases: TGTGCTAGTGGTACCACAGGGGGCGGTGAGCAGTTCTTC.

This clone appeared a single time. CDR3 DNA sequence: TGTGCCAGCAGCCAACCGGACAGGGGTTTCAATGAGCAGTTCTTC. It specifies CASSQPDRGFNEQFF. This chain links TRBV3-1 (or the pseudogene TRBV3-2) with TRBJ2-1, with TRBD1 matching 9 bases. The V gene's germline CDR1 is LGHDT and CDR2 YNNKEL (reference sequence). The V and J ends lost 2 bases and 6 bases, in that order; junction bases with no gene match: 5. The CDR3 is made up of 15 amino acids.

CDR3 region: CASVDSGVSYEQYF. The CDR3 coding sequence is TGTGCCAGCGTGGATAGCGGGGTCTCCTACGAGCAGTACTTC. The rearrangement uses TRBV7-9 and TRBJ2-7; 8 bases are a match to TRBD2. J lost 0 bases, V lost 8 bases, and 6 bases had no gene match. Germline V gene sequence: CDR1 SEHNR, CDR2 FQNEAQ (reference sequence). This CDR3 is 14 amino acids long.

V and J are TRBV27 and TRBJ2-3; TRBD2 matches 8 bases. The CDR3 covers 16 residues. Per the germline V gene, CDR1 is MNHEY and CDR2 is SMNVEV (reference sequence). V shed 4 bases, J shed 3 bases, and the junction held 9 bases outside the gene matches. The CDR3 sequence is CASSSTGLGITDTQYF. The CDR3 bases are TGTGCCAGCAGTTCGACGGGACTAGGAATTACAGATACGCAGTATTTT.

This rearrangement joins TRBV11-3 to TRBJ2-3; tentative D call: TRBD2 (6 bases). Trimming left V 5 bases short and J 5 bases short, with 23 bases between. The CDR3 is 17 amino acids. From germline, CDR1 is SGHNT and CDR2 YENEEA. CDR3 region: CASSVGRTGSHGDTQYF. DNA of the CDR3: TGTGCCAGCAGCGTAGGGAGGACCGGATCGCACGGAGATACGCAGTATTTT.

The chain employs TRBV9 and TRBJ1-6, with 8 bases matching TRBD1. The V segment lost 6 bases and the J segment 9 bases; nucleotides outside the gene matches: 8. Germline-derived CDR1 and CDR2 are SGDLS and YYNGEE. CDR3 length: 14 residues. CDR3 sequence reads: CASNPGQVLSPLHF. The CDR3, as DNA: TGTGCCAGCAACCCGGGACAGGTTCTTTCACCCCTCCACTTT.

This CDR3 reads CASSPGRMAGNTIYF. The CDR3 DNA is TGTGCCAGCAGCCCAGGCCGGATGGCTGGAAACACCATATATTTT. This rearrangement joins TRBV5-4 to TRBJ1-3; D is uncertain. The germline V gene has CDR1 SGHNT and CDR2 YYREEE (reference sequence). CDR3 length: 15 amino acids. V was pared by 4 bases and J by 2 bases, with 13 bases between.

This clone was picked up a small number of times. The rearrangement links TRBV18 to TRBJ1-4; D is possibly TRBD1 (6 bases). The V and J ends lost 1 base and 7 bases respectively, with 13 bases between them. Germline loops: CDR1 KGHSH, CDR2 LQKENI. The CDR3 spans 15 residues. CDR3 loop: CASSPRWGGSEKLFF. For the CDR3, the DNA is TGTGCCAGCTCACCACGATGGGGGGGCAGTGAAAAACTGTTTTTT.

This chain links TRBV14 with TRBJ2-1; 8 nucleotides align to TRBD2. Germline values: CDR1 SGHDN, CDR2 FVKESK. This CDR3 has 15 residues. The trim removed 4 bases at V and 2 bases at J, leaving 4 bases unmatched. As DNA, the CDR3 is TGTGCCAGCAGCCCCGGAGCGGGAGCCTACAATGAGCAGTTCTTC. This codes for CASSPGAGAYNEQFF.